A single sample gave rise to the 26 T cell receptor beta chains below, sequenced in a study of blood T cell repertoires in COVID-19. Profiled with immunoSEQ multiplex PCR; TCRdb holds only in-frame clones, not every one. The data hold about 440,000 clones, with approximately 88% observed a single time. The sample was peripheral blood. The receptors stem from a woman aged 45-60 years with COVID-19, enrolled during active disease.

V usage is TRBV18 and J usage is TRBJ1-6, with 7 bases identical to TRBD1. Germline V CDR1 and CDR2: KGHSH, LQKENI. This CDR3 has 16 amino acids. V dropped 5 bases and J dropped 0; count of bases not matched to a gene: 4. The CDR3 region is CASSLGQSSYNSPLHF. CDR3 DNA: TGTGCCAGCTCATTGGGACAGAGCTCCTATAATTCACCCCTCCACTTT.

Remarks on this clone: Other DNA sequences of this sample code for an identical CDR3. The chain couples TRBV7-6 to TRBJ1-3; perhaps TRBD1 as D (6 bases). With 5 bases removed from V and 1 base from J, the gap between germline ends came to 12 bases. Per germline, CDR1 SGHVS and CDR2 FNYEAQ. CDR3 length equals 15 residues. The DNA of the CDR3 is TGTGCCAGCAGCCTTGAGGGGGGGTCTGGAAACACCATATATTTT. Its protein is CASSLEGGSGNTIYF. Complete variable domain (other parts from reference TRBV7-6 and TRBJ1-3): GAGVSQSPRYKVTKRGQDVALRCDPISGHVSLYWYRQALGQGPEFLTYFNYEAQQDKSGLPNDRFSAERPEGSISTLTIQRTEQRDSAMYRCASSLEGGSGNTIYFGEGSWLTVV.

The rearrangement uses TRBV7-2 and TRBJ1-6; D might be TRBD1 (6 bases). Trimming stripped 2 bases from V and 7 bases from J, with 15 bases between. This CDR3 contains 16 residues. Germline V gives CDR1 SGHTA, CDR2 FQGNSA. The CDR3 DNA follows: TGTGCCAGCAGCTTACATCCTGCAGGGGAAAATTCACCCCTCCACTTT. Encoded protein: CASSLHPAGENSPLHF. The whole variable domain, filled in from reference TRBV7-2 and TRBJ1-6, reads GAGVSQSPSNKVTEKGKDVELRCDPISGHTALYWYRQSLGQGLEFLIYFQGNSAPDKSGLPSDRFSAERTGGSVSTLTIQRTQQEDSAVYLCASSLHPAGENSPLHFGNGTRLTVT.

In DNA form, the CDR3 reads TGCGCCAGCAGCCCCTATCCAGCGAGCACCGGGGAGCTGTTTTTT. Translation: CASSPYPASTGELFF. V is TRBV4-1 and J is TRBJ2-2, with D hard to call. V gave up 4 bases and J gave up 4 bases, with 13 bases separating them. Germline V lookup: CDR1 MGHRA, CDR2 YSYEKL. The CDR3 length is 15 residues.

The gene calls are TRBV19 and TRBJ2-7; 11 bases align to TRBD1. The germline V gene has CDR1 LNHDA and CDR2 SQIVND (reference sequence). V shed 3 bases, J shed 2 bases, and the junction held 3 bases outside the gene matches. The CDR3 length is 15 residues. CDR3 residues: CASSIGTGGPYEQYF. CDR3 DNA sequence: TGTGCCAGTAGTATCGGGACAGGGGGACCCTACGAGCAGTACTTC.

The chain employs TRBV5-6 and TRBJ1-5, with D possibly being TRBD1 (5 bases). The length of the CDR3 is 15 residues. Per the germline V gene, CDR1 is SGHDT and CDR2 is YYEEEE. With 0 bases removed from V and 9 bases from J, the gap between germline ends came to 16 bases. The CDR3 loop is CASSLAGQGLLPQHF. The CDR3 DNA sequence: TGTGCCAGCAGCTTGGCCGGGCAGGGATTGTTGCCCCAGCATTTT.

The chain combines TRBV28 with TRBJ2-3, with 7 bases matching TRBD1. CDR1 and CDR2 (germline): MDHEN, SYDVKM. The CDR3 totals 15 residues. V shed 6 bases, J shed 6 bases, and the junction held 12 bases outside the gene matches. CDR3 bases: TGTGCCAGCAGCTCACCGGGACAGAAAGCGGATACGCAGTATTTT. It yields the protein CASSSPGQKADTQYF.

This clone was observed a single time. The rearrangement uses TRBV5-1 and TRBJ1-2; D might be TRBD1 (6 bases). CDR3 length: 14 residues. Deletions cut 2 bases from V and 6 bases from J, with 14 bases between. CDR1 is SGHRS, CDR2 YFSETQ, per germline. The CDR3 region has the DNA TGCGCCAGCAGCTTCTCACAGGGATCCAATGGCTACACCTTC. Residues: CASSFSQGSNGYTF.

This chain joins TRBV3-1 (or the pseudogene TRBV3-2) and TRBJ2-7, with TRBD2 matching 7 bases. Germline V lookup: CDR1 LGHDT, CDR2 YNNKEL (reference sequence). This CDR3 spans 14 amino acids. With 5 bases clipped from V and 7 bases from J, the junction kept 11 bases outside the gene matches. The CDR3 DNA sequence: TGTGCCAGCAGCAAGTTGACTAGCCTTGGGGAGCAGTACTTC. This sequence encodes CASSKLTSLGEQYF.

The V call is TRBV9, the J call TRBJ2-3; TRBD2 is a possible D gene (5 bases). The CDR3 consists of 13 residues. Germline-derived CDR1 and CDR2 are SGDLS and YYNGEE. The V end was cut by 4 bases, the J end by 8 bases, with 14 bases between. This CDR3 reads CASSPGGTTTQYF. In nucleotides, the CDR3 is TGTGCCAGCAGCCCCGGAGGTACCACTACGCAGTATTTT.

V gene TRBV5-1 combines with J gene TRBJ2-3, with 7 bases aligning to TRBD1. Germline values: CDR1 SGHRS, CDR2 YFSETQ. Trimming removed 4 bases from V and 4 bases from J; junction bases left unmatched: 9. The CDR3 runs to 15 residues. The CDR3 coding sequence is TGCGCCAGCAGCATAAATCCCGACAGGGCAGATACGCAGTATTTT. It encodes CASSINPDRADTQYF.

V and J are TRBV5-1 and TRBJ1-2; D might be TRBD1 (6 bases). This CDR3 has 14 amino acids. The germline gives CDR1 SGHRS, CDR2 YFSETQ. V was shortened by 2 bases and J by 6 bases, with 14 bases between the two germline ends. CDR3 DNA: TGCGCCAGCAGCTTAACAGGGTTTACTGATGGCTACACCTTC. Amino acid sequence: CASSLTGFTDGYTF.

The chain couples TRBV7-2 to TRBJ2-1; no firm D call. CDR3 size: 13 residues. V was trimmed by 3 bases and J by 4 bases, leaving 7 bases between them. The germline CDR1 and CDR2 sequences are SGHTA and FQGNSA. In DNA, the CDR3 is TGTGCCAGCAGCTTCGTACGGTACAATGAGCAGTTCTTC. Protein: CASSFVRYNEQFF.

The chain employs TRBV30 and TRBJ2-1; D is uncertain. The V end was cut by 4 bases, the J end by 8 bases, with 12 bases between. The CDR3 totals 12 residues. Germline V gene sequence: CDR1 GTSNPN, CDR2 SVGIG (reference sequence). The CDR3 loop is CAWTTGADEQFF. The CDR3 DNA reads TGTGCCTGGACTACGGGTGCCGATGAGCAGTTCTTC.

The V call is TRBV7-9, the J call TRBJ1-1; 7 nucleotides line up with TRBD1. In germline, CDR1 is SEHNR, CDR2 FQNEAQ (reference sequence). The length of the CDR3 is 14 residues. With V trimmed by 5 bases and J by 3 bases, 6 bases remained unmatched. The CDR3 region has the DNA TGTGCCAGCAGCCCGGGACAGCCTTACACTGAAGCTTTCTTT. Its translation is CASSPGQPYTEAFF.

This rearrangement joins TRBV6-2 or TRBV6-3 to TRBJ2-7; D not resolved. The CDR3 is 14 amino acids. Between the trimmed V and J ends, which lost 0 bases and 0 bases, there was a span of 6 bases. Germline V lookup: CDR1 MNHEY, CDR2 SVGEGT. CDR3 nucleotides: TGTGCCAGCAGTTACTCGCCTAACTCCTACGAGCAGTACTTC. Protein sequence: CASSYSPNSYEQYF.

This clone was recorded once. The CDR3 region is CAWGVSGGETQYF. The CDR3 nucleotides read TGTGCCTGGGGGGTTAGCGGGGGAGAGACCCAGTACTTC. The chain recombines TRBV30 with TRBJ2-5, with 9 bases that match TRBD2. Germline lookup yields CDR1 GTSNPN and CDR2 SVGIG (reference sequence). After removal of 5 bases from V and 4 bases from J, the junction contained 5 bases not matched to a gene. CDR3 size: 13 residues.

The genes are TRBV28 and TRBJ1-5; D gene unclear. The CDR3 covers 13 residues. V lost 3 bases and J 7 bases, leaving 10 bases between the germline ends. Germline lookup yields CDR1 MDHEN and CDR2 SYDVKM. CDR3 residues: CASSFIMLQPQHF. The CDR3 region has the DNA TGTGCCAGCAGTTTCATCATGTTGCAGCCCCAGCATTTT.

The chain carries TRBV27 and TRBJ2-7; no definite D call. This CDR3 has 10 residues. V lost 3 bases and J 7 bases, leaving 4 bases between the germline ends. Germline CDR1 reads MNHEY; CDR2 reads SMNVEV (reference sequence). CDR3 loop: CASSLREQYF. The DNA of the CDR3 is TGTGCCAGCAGTTTGAGAGAGCAGTACTTC.

DNA for the CDR3: TGTGCCAGTAGTATATATACCGGGACAGGGAACAATCAGCCCCAGCATTTT. This sequence encodes CASSIYTGTGNNQPQHF. The chain links TRBV19 to TRBJ1-5; 9 bases agree with TRBD1. CDR1 is LNHDA, CDR2 SQIVND, per germline (reference sequence). V was clipped by 2 bases and J by 3 bases; unmatched bases: 8. The CDR3 runs to 17 residues.

The chain employs TRBV30 and TRBJ1-1; D is perhaps TRBD1 (5 bases). Germline lookup yields CDR1 GTSNPN and CDR2 SVGIG (reference sequence). The CDR3 spans 14 residues. V was shortened by 3 bases and J by 5 bases, with 16 bases between the two germline ends. CDR3 DNA sequence: TGTGCCTGGAGCACAGGTGGGGCAGAGACTGAAGCTTTCTTT. Protein product: CAWSTGGAETEAFF. Full variable domain (rest looked up from reference TRBV30 and TRBJ1-1): SQTIHQWPATLVQPVGSPLSLECTVEGTSNPNLYWYRQAAGRGLQLLFYSVGIGQISSEVPQNLSASRPQDRQFILSSKKLLLSDSGFYLCAWSTGGAETEAFFGQGTRLTVV.

The chain joins TRBV6-5 to TRBJ2-3; the match to TRBD1 covers 7 bases. The junction had 9 bases not matched to a gene; V was cut back by 8 bases and J by 4 bases. Looked up from germline, CDR1 is MNHEY and CDR2 is SVGAGI. The CDR3 runs 14 residues. The CDR3 sequence: CASGRRTGADTQYF. The CDR3 DNA sequence: TGTGCCAGCGGAAGAAGGACAGGAGCAGATACGCAGTATTTT.

The gene calls are TRBV11-2 and TRBJ2-1, with a weak D call TRBD1 (6 bases). CDR3 length equals 15 residues. Trimming pared 5 bases from V and 0 bases from J, leaving 11 bases between. Per germline, CDR1 SGHAT and CDR2 FQNNGV. The CDR3 loop reads CASSPRTVSYNEQFF. CDR3 bases: TGTGCCAGCAGCCCAAGGACAGTCTCCTACAATGAGCAGTTCTTC.

This rearrangement joins TRBV30 to TRBJ1-1, with a weak D call TRBD1 (6 bases). V dropped 3 bases and J dropped 4 bases, with 15 bases sitting between them. The CDR3 consists of 14 residues. Germline V CDR1 and CDR2: GTSNPN, SVGIG (reference sequence). The CDR3 DNA reads as TGTGCCTGGAGCCCCAGGGGCAGTCCCACTGAAGCTTTCTTT. It is translated as CAWSPRGSPTEAFF. The variable domain in full, with the rest retrieved from reference TRBV30 and TRBJ1-1, is SQTIHQWPATLVQPVGSPLSLECTVEGTSNPNLYWYRQAAGRGLQLLFYSVGIGQISSEVPQNLSASRPQDRQFILSSKKLLLSDSGFYLCAWSPRGSPTEAFFGQGTRLTVV.

The chain employs TRBV12-3 or TRBV12-4 and TRBJ1-2; D uncertain. Trimming removed 3 bases at V and 1 base at J, with 6 bases between. The CDR3 sequence is 13 residues long. This chain's CDR3 is CASSFGFNYGYTF. In nucleotides, the CDR3 is TGTGCCAGCAGTTTCGGTTTTAACTATGGCTACACCTTC.

This chain joins TRBV5-1 and TRBJ2-7, with D possibly matching TRBD1 (6 bases). The CDR3 consists of 14 residues. Germline values: CDR1 SGHRS, CDR2 YFSETQ. Trimming pared 1 base from V and 4 bases from J, leaving 12 bases between. The DNA for the CDR3 is TGCGCCAGCAGCTTGACAGGGCGAGCGTACGAGCAGTACTTC. Protein product: CASSLTGRAYEQYF.